One sample yielded the 25 T cell receptor beta chains listed below, sequenced in a study of blood T cell repertoires in COVID-19. Sequencing used immunoSEQ multiplex PCR; TCRdb keeps in-frame clones, though not all of them. The table has about 210,000 clones, around 82% seen once; the top ten hold approximately 12%. Sequenced: peripheral blood. All receptors come from a woman in her forties with acute or convalescent COVID-19.

The gene calls are TRBV3-1 (or the pseudogene TRBV3-2) and TRBJ1-1; a weak D match, TRBD1 (5 bases). Trimming stripped 0 bases from V and 4 bases from J, with 18 bases between. The CDR3 loop spans 17 amino acids. Germline assignment: CDR1 LGHDT and CDR2 YNNKEL (reference sequence). The CDR3 here is CASSQDLFVGGVTEAFF. The DNA of the CDR3 is TGTGCCAGCAGCCAAGATCTATTCGTGGGGGGAGTCACTGAAGCTTTCTTT.

The rearrangement uses TRBV7-9 and TRBJ2-5; 10 bases align to TRBD2. J lost 4 bases, V lost 6 bases, and 17 bases had no gene match. The CDR3 loop spans 18 amino acids. Germline values: CDR1 SEHNR, CDR2 FQNEAQ (reference sequence). The CDR3 region is CASRPRIDLAGGGETQYF. The CDR3 DNA follows: TGTGCCAGCAGGCCCAGAATAGACTTAGCGGGGGGAGGAGAGACCCAGTACTTC.

This chain joins TRBV24-1 and TRBJ1-4, with 7 bases identical to TRBD1. Unmatched junction bases numbered 9, after V lost 2 bases and J lost 7 bases. CDR1 and CDR2 from the germline V gene are KGHDR and SFDVKD. The CDR3 totals 16 residues. The CDR3 DNA follows: TGTGCCACCAGTGATTCAGACAGGGTCGGGGGTGAAAAACTGTTTTTT. Its protein is CATSDSDRVGGEKLFF.

The V call is TRBV18, the J call TRBJ2-7; 8 bases match TRBD1. The junction had 14 bases not matched to a gene; V was cut back by 1 base and J by 6 bases. CDR1 and CDR2 (germline): KGHSH, LQKENI. The CDR3 is 17 amino acids. CDR3 sequence (DNA): TGTGCCAGCTCACCACTAGGACAGGGAATTTCTCCGGGCGAGCAGTACTTC. The encoded protein is CASSPLGQGISPGEQYF.

The rearrangement uses TRBV10-2 and TRBJ2-1; 10 nucleotides match TRBD1. The V gene's germline CDR1 is WSHSY and CDR2 SAAADI. Trimming at V came to 6 bases and at J to 0 bases, leaving 11 bases not matched to a gene. This CDR3 region has 18 residues. Written as DNA, the CDR3 is TGCGCCAGCAGGGGGACAGGGGTATGGTCTAGCTCCTACAATGAGCAGTTCTTC. Its translation is CASRGTGVWSSSYNEQFF.

This chain links TRBV7-9 with TRBJ1-2, with D possibly matching TRBD1 (5 bases). The CDR3 extends over 14 amino acids. V was cut by 5 bases and J by 6 bases, with 16 bases left in between. Germline V gene sequence: CDR1 SEHNR, CDR2 FQNEAQ (reference sequence). Written as DNA, the CDR3 is TGTGCCAGCAGCCCCCCCAACAGGTCGGATGGCTACACCTTC. As protein: CASSPPNRSDGYTF.

This clone was seen just once. The chain recombines TRBV6-4 with TRBJ2-3, with TRBD1 matching 8 bases. V shed 0 bases, J shed 0 bases, and the junction held 5 bases outside the gene matches. The CDR3 length is 17 residues. Per the germline V gene, CDR1 is MRHNA and CDR2 is SNTAGT. CDR3 protein: CASSDSGTGTSTDTQYF. The DNA of the CDR3 is TGTGCCAGCAGTGACTCAGGGACAGGTACTAGCACAGATACGCAGTATTTT.

The rearrangement uses TRBV30 and TRBJ1-6; D remains unclear. The ends were cut back, 4 bases at V and 7 bases at J, with 11 bases in the middle. Germline CDR1 reads GTSNPN; CDR2 reads SVGIG (reference sequence). The CDR3 length is 13 residues. The CDR3: CAWTPGSNSPLHF. The CDR3 DNA reads as TGTGCCTGGACTCCGGGGTCGAATTCACCCCTCCACTTT.

The CDR3 region is CASRQPRTEAFF. The CDR3 nucleotides are TGTGCCAGTAGACAACCCCGCACTGAAGCTTTCTTT. The chain is built from TRBV19 and TRBJ1-1; D not certain. Germline V gives CDR1 LNHDA, CDR2 SQIVND (reference sequence). The V and J ends lost 6 bases and 4 bases respectively, with 9 bases between them. The CDR3 totals 12 residues. Full variable domain (outside the CDR3, taken from reference TRBV19 and TRBJ1-1): DGGITQSPKYLFRKEGQNVTLSCEQNLNHDAMYWYRQDPGQGLRLIYYSQIVNDFQKGDIAEGYSVSREKKESFPLTVTSAQKNPTAFYLCASRQPRTEAFFGQGTRLTVV.

The gene calls are TRBV25-1 and TRBJ1-1, with unresolved D. The CDR3 totals 12 residues. Trimming cost V 6 bases and J 9 bases, with 14 bases left between them. Germline V gene data show CDR1 as MGHDK and CDR2 as SYGVNS. The CDR3 loop is CASRHGRVQAFF. Here the CDR3 DNA reads TGTGCCAGCAGACATGGGAGGGTCCAAGCTTTCTTT.

The chain is built from TRBV6-5 and TRBJ2-7; 9 positions agree with TRBD1. J lost 4 bases, V lost 8 bases, and 3 bases had no gene match. The length of the CDR3 is 12 residues. Germline V gene lookup returns CDR1 MNHEY and CDR2 SVGAGI. The CDR3 coding sequence is TGTGCCAGCGGGGGGACAGGGTACGAGCAGTACTTC. Translated: CASGGTGYEQYF.

A few counts support this clone. The rearrangement links TRBV11-2 to TRBJ1-1; TRBD1 is a possible D gene (5 bases). The V gene's germline CDR1 is SGHAT and CDR2 FQNNGV. The V and J ends lost 5 bases and 4 bases respectively, with 20 bases between them. The CDR3 is 16 residues long. The CDR3 reads CASSPGNRARSTEAFF. DNA for the CDR3: TGTGCCAGCAGCCCAGGGAACCGGGCTCGGAGCACTGAAGCTTTCTTT.

This chain uses TRBV6-4 with TRBJ2-1; 8 bases agree with TRBD2. The CDR3 has 15 residues. The V segment lost 3 bases and the J segment 3 bases; nucleotides outside the gene matches: 4. CDR1 is MRHNA and CDR2 is SNTAGT in the germline V gene. The DNA of the CDR3 is TGTGCCAGCAGTGATGGGCTAGCGGGCTACAATGAGCAGTTCTTC. Its translation is CASSDGLAGYNEQFF.

The V gene is TRBV30, the J gene TRBJ1-2; D unresolved. The CDR3 covers 13 residues. The V gene lost 4 bases and the J gene lost 0 bases, with 9 bases spanning the gap. Germline V gives CDR1 GTSNPN, CDR2 SVGIG (reference sequence). DNA of the CDR3: TGTGCCTGGAACGACGGAGCTAACTATGGCTACACCTTC. It is translated as CAWNDGANYGYTF.

This rearrangement joins TRBV2 to TRBJ2-2; 12 bases match TRBD2. The CDR3 covers 15 residues. CDR1 is SNHLY and CDR2 is FYNNEI in the germline V gene. The trim removed 4 bases at V and 4 bases at J, leaving 1 base unmatched. The CDR3 DNA sequence: TGTGCCAGCAGTGCTAGCGGGAGGGCCACCGGGGAGCTGTTTTTT. It codes for CASSASGRATGELFF.

This chain uses TRBV29-1 with TRBJ1-1; the match to TRBD1 covers 7 bases. Trimming cost V 3 bases and J 1 base; bases outside gene matches: 5. The CDR3 consists of 14 residues. Germline loops: CDR1 SQVTM, CDR2 ANQGSEA. In DNA form, the CDR3 reads TGCAGCGTTGATGGGGGACAGTGGAACACTGAAGCTTTCTTT. The encoded protein is CSVDGGQWNTEAFF.

This chain uses TRBV4-3 with TRBJ2-2, with TRBD2 matching over 10 bases. This CDR3 comprises 18 residues. Trimming removed 1 base from V and 5 bases from J; junction bases left unmatched: 10. From germline, CDR1 is LGHNA and CDR2 YSLEER. This CDR3 reads CASSQAPLAGDFTGELFF. DNA for the CDR3: TGCGCCAGCAGCCAAGCTCCTCTAGCGGGAGATTTTACCGGGGAGCTGTTTTTT.

The chain has TRBV6-1 and TRBJ2-7, with TRBD2 matching 7 bases. V lost 2 bases to trimming and J lost 5 bases; unmatched junction nucleotides: 6. CDR1 MNHNS and CDR2 SASEGT come from the germline V gene. CDR3 length: 14 amino acids. This CDR3 reads CASSEWTRGDEQYF. In nucleotides, the CDR3 is TGTGCCAGCAGTGAATGGACTAGGGGAGACGAGCAGTACTTC.

This clone was seen just once. The CDR3 region is CASSSGLAGFEQFF. The DNA of the CDR3 is TGTGCCAGCAGTTCCGGACTAGCGGGGTTTGAGCAGTTCTTC. This chain links TRBV27 with TRBJ2-1, with 12 bases that match TRBD2. J was trimmed by 9 bases and V by 4 bases; bases with no gene match: 4. The length of the CDR3 is 14 residues. Germline CDR1 and CDR2: MNHEY and SMNVEV (reference sequence).

This chain uses TRBV6-2 or TRBV6-3 with TRBJ1-2; maybe TRBD1 (6 bases). The CDR3 runs to 14 residues. Trimming stripped 5 bases from V and 3 bases from J, with 13 bases between. Germline V gene data show CDR1 as MNHEY and CDR2 as SVGEGT. The chain's CDR3 is CASSGQGIYYGYTF. For the CDR3, the DNA is TGTGCCAGCAGTGGGCAGGGGATTTACTATGGCTACACCTTC.

The V gene is TRBV21-1, the J gene TRBJ2-7; TRBD2 reflects the table's D call only, with no check against the DNA. TRBV21-1 is a documented pseudogene. The CDR3 covers 13 residues. CDR3 nucleotides: TGTGCCAGCAGCAGGAGGTCCCGGGGCGAGCAGTACTTC. It yields the protein CASSRRSRGEQYF.

The chain recombines TRBV10-2 with TRBJ1-6; 7 positions agree with TRBD1. CDR1 and CDR2 (germline): WSHSY, SAAADI. With 4 bases clipped from V and 5 bases from J, the junction kept 8 bases outside the gene matches. This CDR3 is built from 16 residues. The CDR3 DNA reads TGCGCCAGCAGTGCTGCTGGGACAGCCGATAATTCACCCCTCCACTTT. Translation: CASSAAGTADNSPLHF.

The chain links TRBV3-1 (or the pseudogene TRBV3-2) to TRBJ2-5; D is unclear. Deletions cut 1 base from V and 2 bases from J, with 20 bases between. There are 18 residues in the CDR3. Germline CDR1 reads LGHDT; CDR2 reads YNNKEL (reference sequence). In nucleotides, the CDR3 is TGTGCCAGCAGCCAAGGCTCGTTCTCTTTGGCCCGACAAGAGACCCAGTACTTC. Its translation is CASSQGSFSLARQETQYF.

Comment on this clone: The sample carries other DNA sequences with the same CDR3. The chain couples TRBV18 to TRBJ1-3, with TRBD1 matching over 7 bases. CDR3 length: 15 amino acids. Germline CDR1 reads KGHSH; CDR2 reads LQKENI. J gave up 2 bases and V 3 bases, and 4 bases lay outside the gene matches. The chain's CDR3 is CASSPGTGAGNTIYF. The CDR3 region has the DNA TGTGCCAGCTCACCTGGAACAGGGGCTGGAAACACCATATATTTT.

The chain joins TRBV5-6 to TRBJ1-2; possibly TRBD1 for D (6 bases). V was shortened by 4 bases and J by 7 bases, with 20 bases between the two germline ends. CDR3 length: 15 residues. Germline V CDR1 and CDR2: SGHDT, YYEEEE. CDR3 DNA sequence: TGTGCCAGCAGCGACCTTCAACAGGGATGGGGTGGCTACACCTTC. Translation gives CASSDLQQGWGGYTF.